The rows below give T cell receptor beta chains drawn from one sample of a study of Ad26.COV2.S vaccination and SARS-CoV-2 variants. The assay was immunoSEQ multiplex PCR, and TCRdb's table has in-frame clones only and misses some. Here the sample spans under 550,000 clones, 75% to 95% being singletons. The material was peripheral blood, obtained in a trial of Ad26.COV2.S vaccine versus placebo. These receptors all come from a person between 18 and 60 years old who received the Ad26.COV2.S COVID-19 vaccine or a placebo. CDR3s include the opening cysteine and the closing phenylalanine or tryptophan. Each record gives: D gene, J gene, V gene, CDR3 DNA, CDR3 protein. D genes are given only for firm matches.

TRBD2,TRBJ2-3,TRBV7-9,TGTGCCAGCAGCTTAAGGGGTCGGGAGGGCACAGATACGCAGTATTTT,CASSLRGREGTDTQYF
TRBD2,TRBJ2-3,TRBV6-4,TGTGCCAGCAGTGAAGCGGGAGGGCACGGAGATACGCAGTATTTT,CASSEAGGHGDTQYF
-,TRBJ2-5,TRBV19,TGTGCCAGTCGCAGGGACCAGCGAGAGACCCAGTACTTC,CASRRDQRETQYF
TRBD2,TRBJ2-5,TRBV7-9,TGTGCCAGCAGCGTTACTAGCGCTCACGGGGCCCAGTACTTC,CASSVTSAHGAQYF
-,TRBJ1-4,TRBV4-3,TGCGCCAGCAGCCAACCCGGGACGGTCAATGAAAAACTGTTTTTT,CASSQPGTVNEKLFF
TRBD1,TRBJ2-7,TRBV3-1/TRBV3-2,TGTGCCAGCAGCCGGGGACAGACTAAATACGAGCAGTACTTC,CASSRGQTKYEQYF
TRBD1,TRBJ2-7,TRBV11-2,TGTGCCAGCAGCTTAGATACAGGGGCCTACGAGCAGTACTTC,CASSLDTGAYEQYF
-,TRBJ2-2,TRBV30,TGTGCCTGGAGTGGAGGTAGCCGGAGAACTGTGAACACCGGGGAGCTGTTTTTT,CAWSGGSRRTVNTGELFF
-,TRBJ1-2,TRBV3-1/TRBV3-2,TGTGCCAGCAGCCAAGCCCAGGATGGAAACTATGGCTACACCTTC,CASSQAQDGNYGYTF
TRBD1,TRBJ2-3,TRBV7-2,TGTGCCAGCAGCTTGGCACCGGGACAGTCGCCAACAGATACGCAGTATTTT,CASSLAPGQSPTDTQYF
-,TRBJ1-2,TRBV7-2,TGTGCCAGCAGCTTAGGTCTCAGGACTAACTATGGCTACACCTTC,CASSLGLRTNYGYTF
-,TRBJ1-5,TRBV10-2,TGCGCCAGCAGTGATGAGGGCCGTCAGCCCCAGCATTTT,CASSDEGRQPQHF
TRBD2,TRBJ2-7,TRBV27,TGTGCCAGCAGTCCCTTTTGGTCTCCCGGACTAGCGGGAGGGCTAACCTCCTACGAGCAGTACTTC,CASSPFWSPGLAGGLTSYEQYF